This T cell receptor beta chain was captured by sequencing in a study of blood T cell repertoires in COVID-19. The CDR3 consists of 12 residues. CDR1 and CDR2 (germline): MDHEN, SYDVKM. The ends were cut back, 5 bases at V and 8 bases at J, with 12 bases in the middle. Generated by immunoSEQ multiplex PCR, the TCRdb table keeps only in-frame clones and is missing some. The sample yields fewer than 300,000 clones, 85% to 90% seen once. This clone was observed a few times. This chain uses TRBV28 with TRBJ1-1; TRBD1 might be the D (5 bases). Sequenced sample: PBMCs or T cells enriched from blood (not recorded which). The clonotype was recovered from a young man who had recovered from COVID-19. CDR3 sequence: CASSPNRFEAFF. CDR3 DNA sequence: TGTGCCAGCAGTCCCAACAGGTTCGAAGCTTTCTTT.